This T cell receptor beta chain was documented in a study of T-cell reconstitution after alpha-beta-depleted transplantation in children. Unique molecular identifiers were incorporated when the TCRbeta library was constructed. TCRdb itself ran the PCR reads through MiXCR, one entry per CDR3 protein. The sample has around 230,000 distinct CDR3 sequences; roughly 15% are singletons. Whole-study findings and limits: From surviving recipient T cells and thymic progenitors came the high day-60 TCRbeta diversity observed in some patients. The main origin of T-cell counts and diversity one year after transplant was newly produced T cells. Two months or so post-transplant, alpha-beta T cells reportedly derived from several hundred expanded graft clones.

V was clipped by 5 bases and J by 3 bases; unmatched bases: 7. The CDR3 extends over 15 amino acids. Germline CDR1 SGHRS, CDR2 YFSETQ. As for this clonotype: Its target is unknown.

This chain connects TRBV5-1 to TRBJ2-2; 7 nucleotides match TRBD1. The sequencing here drew on PBMCs, mostly from graft donor cells, taken 360 days after TCRalphabeta/CD19-depleted stem cell transplant. The source of this sequence is a male patient aged 2 to 9 who had a stem cell transplant for acute lymphoblastic leukemia, so the T cells may come from the graft donor. CDR3 residues: CASRAGTVDTGELFF. The CDR3 region has the DNA TGCGCCAGCAGAGCCGGGACAGTCGACACCGGGGAGCTGTTTTTT.